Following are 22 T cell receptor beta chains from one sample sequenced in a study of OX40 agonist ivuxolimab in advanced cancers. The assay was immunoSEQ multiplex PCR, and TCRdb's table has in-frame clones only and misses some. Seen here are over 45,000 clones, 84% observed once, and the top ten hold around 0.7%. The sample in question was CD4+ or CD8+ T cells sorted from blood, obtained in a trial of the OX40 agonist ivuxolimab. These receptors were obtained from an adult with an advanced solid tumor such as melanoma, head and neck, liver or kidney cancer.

The CDR3 here is CASSLGTLTTDTQYF. CDR3 nucleotide sequence: TGTGCCAGCAGCTTGGGAACCCTTACCACAGATACGCAGTATTTT. V usage is TRBV7-6 and J usage is TRBJ2-3; no firm D call. Germline V gene sequence: CDR1 SGHVS, CDR2 FNYEAQ. This CDR3 is built from 15 residues. V lost 3 bases, J lost 2 bases, and 12 bases lay in between.

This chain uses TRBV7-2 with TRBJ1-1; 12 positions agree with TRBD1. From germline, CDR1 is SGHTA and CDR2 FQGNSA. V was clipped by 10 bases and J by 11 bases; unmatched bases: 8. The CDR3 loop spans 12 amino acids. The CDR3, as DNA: TGTGCCACTAAGGGACAGGGGGCTGGCGCTTTCTTT. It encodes CATKGQGAGAFF.

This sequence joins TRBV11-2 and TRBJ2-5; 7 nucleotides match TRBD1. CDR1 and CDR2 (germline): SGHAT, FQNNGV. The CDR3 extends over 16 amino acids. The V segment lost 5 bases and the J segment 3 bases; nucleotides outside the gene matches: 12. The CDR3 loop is CASSQRLGQGEETQYF. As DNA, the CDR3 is TGTGCCAGCAGCCAGAGGTTGGGTCAGGGGGAAGAGACCCAGTACTTC. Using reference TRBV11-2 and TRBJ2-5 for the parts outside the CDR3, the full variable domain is EAGVAQSPRYKIIEKRQSVAFWCNPISGHATLYWYQQILGQGPKLLIQFQNNGVVDDSQLPKDRFSAERLKGVDSTLKIQPAKLEDSAVYLCASSQRLGQGEETQYFGPGTRLLVL.

This chain's CDR3 is CASSIRQGIGESGANVLTF. Here the CDR3 DNA reads TGTGCCAGTAGTATTCGACAGGGGATAGGGGAGTCTGGGGCCAACGTCCTGACTTTC. This chain connects TRBV19 to TRBJ2-6; 8 bases align to TRBD1. V lost 3 bases to trimming and J lost 1 base; unmatched junction nucleotides: 11. Germline V lookup: CDR1 LNHDA, CDR2 SQIVND (reference sequence). This CDR3 contains 19 residues. Complete variable domain (other parts from reference TRBV19 and TRBJ2-6): DGGITQSPKYLFRKEGQNVTLSCEQNLNHDAMYWYRQDPGQGLRLIYYSQIVNDFQKGDIAEGYSVSREKKESFPLTVTSAQKNPTAFYLCASSIRQGIGESGANVLTFGAGSRLTVL.

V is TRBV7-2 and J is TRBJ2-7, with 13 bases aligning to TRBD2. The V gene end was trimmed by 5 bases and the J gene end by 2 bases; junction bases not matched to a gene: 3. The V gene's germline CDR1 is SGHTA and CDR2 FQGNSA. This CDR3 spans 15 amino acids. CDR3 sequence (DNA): TGTGCCAGCAGCCCTACTAGCGGGAGGGCCTACGAGCAGTACTTC. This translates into CASSPTSGRAYEQYF.

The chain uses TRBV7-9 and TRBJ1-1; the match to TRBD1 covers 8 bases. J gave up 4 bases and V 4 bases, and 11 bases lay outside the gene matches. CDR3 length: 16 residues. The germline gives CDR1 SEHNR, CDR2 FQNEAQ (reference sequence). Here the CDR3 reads CASSSSARGRGTEAFF. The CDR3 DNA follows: TGTGCCAGCAGCTCCAGTGCCAGGGGGCGGGGCACTGAAGCTTTCTTT. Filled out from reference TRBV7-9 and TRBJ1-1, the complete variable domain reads DTGVSQNPRHKITKRGQNVTFRCDPISEHNRLYWYRQTLGQGPEFLTYFQNEAQLEKSRLLSDRFSAERPKGSFSTLEIQRTEQGDSAMYLCASSSSARGRGTEAFFGQGTRLTVV.

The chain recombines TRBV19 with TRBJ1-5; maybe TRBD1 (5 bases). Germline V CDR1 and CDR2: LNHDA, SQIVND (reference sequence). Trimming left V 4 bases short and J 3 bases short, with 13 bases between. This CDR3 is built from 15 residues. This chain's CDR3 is CASSSSDSPNQPQHF. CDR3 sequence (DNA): TGTGCCAGTAGTAGCTCCGACAGCCCCAATCAGCCCCAGCATTTT.

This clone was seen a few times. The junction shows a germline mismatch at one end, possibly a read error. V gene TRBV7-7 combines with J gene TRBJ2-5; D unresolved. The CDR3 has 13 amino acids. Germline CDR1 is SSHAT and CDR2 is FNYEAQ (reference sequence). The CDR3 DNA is TGTGCTAGCAGCTTAGGTCCAGAAGAGACCCAGTACTTC. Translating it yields CASSLGPEETQYF.

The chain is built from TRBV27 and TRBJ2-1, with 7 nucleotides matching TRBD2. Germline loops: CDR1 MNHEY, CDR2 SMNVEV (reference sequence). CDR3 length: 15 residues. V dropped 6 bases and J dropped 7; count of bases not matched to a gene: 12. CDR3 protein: CASRRRRETRNEQFF. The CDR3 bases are TGTGCCAGCAGAAGGAGGCGGGAGACTCGAAATGAGCAGTTCTTC.

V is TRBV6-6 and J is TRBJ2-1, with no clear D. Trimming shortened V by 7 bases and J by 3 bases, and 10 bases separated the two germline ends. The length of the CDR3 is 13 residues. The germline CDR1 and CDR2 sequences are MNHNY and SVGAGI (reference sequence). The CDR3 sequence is CASTPGNYNEQFF. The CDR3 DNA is TGTGCCAGCACCCCAGGCAACTACAATGAGCAGTTCTTC.

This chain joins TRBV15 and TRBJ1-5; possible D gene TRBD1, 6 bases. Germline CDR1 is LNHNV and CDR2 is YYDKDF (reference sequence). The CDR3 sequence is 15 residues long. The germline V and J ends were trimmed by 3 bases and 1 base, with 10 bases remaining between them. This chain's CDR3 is CATSSQTGSNQPQHF. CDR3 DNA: TGTGCCACCAGCAGCCAAACAGGGAGCAATCAGCCCCAGCATTTT.

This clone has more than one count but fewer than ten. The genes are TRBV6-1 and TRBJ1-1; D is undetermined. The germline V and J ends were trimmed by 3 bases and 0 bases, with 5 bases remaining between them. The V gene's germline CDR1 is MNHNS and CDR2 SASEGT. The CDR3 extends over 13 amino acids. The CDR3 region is CASSEVLNTEAFF. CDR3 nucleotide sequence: TGTGCCAGCAGTGAGGTTCTGAACACTGAAGCTTTCTTT.

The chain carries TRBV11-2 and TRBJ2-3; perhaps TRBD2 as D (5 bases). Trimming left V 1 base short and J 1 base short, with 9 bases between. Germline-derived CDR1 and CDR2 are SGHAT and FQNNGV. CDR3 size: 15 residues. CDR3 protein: CASSLGSVGTDTQYF. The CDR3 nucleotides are TGTGCCAGCAGCTTAGGTAGCGTAGGCACAGATACGCAGTATTTT.

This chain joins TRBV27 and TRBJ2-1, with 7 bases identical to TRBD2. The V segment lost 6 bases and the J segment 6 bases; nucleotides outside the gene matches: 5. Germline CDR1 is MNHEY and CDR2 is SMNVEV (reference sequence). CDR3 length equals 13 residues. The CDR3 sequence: CASRASGTNEQFF. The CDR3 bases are TGTGCCAGCAGGGCTAGCGGTACCAATGAGCAGTTCTTC.

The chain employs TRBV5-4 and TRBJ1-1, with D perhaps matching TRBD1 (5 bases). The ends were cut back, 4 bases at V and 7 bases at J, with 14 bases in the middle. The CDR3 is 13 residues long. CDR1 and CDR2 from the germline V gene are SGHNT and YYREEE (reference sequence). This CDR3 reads CASSQAGKVEAFF. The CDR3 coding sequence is TGTGCCAGCAGCCAGGCAGGGAAGGTTGAAGCTTTCTTT.

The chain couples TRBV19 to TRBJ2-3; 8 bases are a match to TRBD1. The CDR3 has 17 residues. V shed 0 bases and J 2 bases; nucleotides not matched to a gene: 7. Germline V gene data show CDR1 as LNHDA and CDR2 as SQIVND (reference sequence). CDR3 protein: CASSIETGTGDTDTQYF. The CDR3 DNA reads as TGTGCCAGTAGTATAGAAACCGGGACAGGAGACACAGATACGCAGTATTTT. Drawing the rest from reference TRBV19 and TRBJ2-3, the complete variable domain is DGGITQSPKYLFRKEGQNVTLSCEQNLNHDAMYWYRQDPGQGLRLIYYSQIVNDFQKGDIAEGYSVSREKKESFPLTVTSAQKNPTAFYLCASSIETGTGDTDTQYFGPGTRLTVL.

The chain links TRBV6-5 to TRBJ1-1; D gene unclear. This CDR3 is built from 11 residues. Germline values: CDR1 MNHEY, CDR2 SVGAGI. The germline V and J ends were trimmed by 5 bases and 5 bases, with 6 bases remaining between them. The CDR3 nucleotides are TGTGCCAGCAGTGAAGAAACTGAAGCTTTCTTT. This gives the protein CASSEETEAFF.

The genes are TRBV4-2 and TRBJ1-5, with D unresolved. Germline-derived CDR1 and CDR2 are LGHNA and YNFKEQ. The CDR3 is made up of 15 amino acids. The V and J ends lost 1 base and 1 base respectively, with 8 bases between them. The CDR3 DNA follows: TGTGCCAGCAGCCAAGTCTTGGGGAGCAATCAGCCCCAGCATTTT. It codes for CASSQVLGSNQPQHF.

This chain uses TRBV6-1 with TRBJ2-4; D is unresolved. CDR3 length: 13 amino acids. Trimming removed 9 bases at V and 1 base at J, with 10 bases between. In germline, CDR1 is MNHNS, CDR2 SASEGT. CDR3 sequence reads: CASNERAKNIQYF. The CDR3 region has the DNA TGTGCCAGTAATGAGAGGGCCAAAAACATTCAGTACTTC.

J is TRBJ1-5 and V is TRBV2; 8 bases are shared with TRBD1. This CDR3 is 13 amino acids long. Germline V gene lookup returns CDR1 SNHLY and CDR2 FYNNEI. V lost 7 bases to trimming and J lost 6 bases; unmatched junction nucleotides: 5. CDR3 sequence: CASKGQASQPQHF. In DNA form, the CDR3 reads TGTGCCAGCAAGGGACAGGCAAGTCAGCCCCAGCATTTT.

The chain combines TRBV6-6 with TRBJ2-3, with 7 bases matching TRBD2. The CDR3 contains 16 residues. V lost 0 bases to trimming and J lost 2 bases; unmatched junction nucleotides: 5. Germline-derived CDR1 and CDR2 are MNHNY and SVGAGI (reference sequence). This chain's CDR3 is CASSYSSGGYTDTQYF. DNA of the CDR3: TGTGCCAGCAGTTACTCGTCGGGGGGTTACACAGATACGCAGTATTTT.

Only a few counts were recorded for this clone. The CDR3 bases are TGTGCCAGCTCACCGGACAGGGAGACTGAAGCTTTCTTT. Encoded protein: CASSPDRETEAFF. The V and J genes are TRBV18 and TRBJ1-1; 8 bases match TRBD1. Germline CDR1 reads KGHSH; CDR2 reads LQKENI. The trim removed 3 bases at V and 5 bases at J, leaving 2 bases unmatched. The CDR3 covers 13 residues.